This entry lists 5 T cell receptor beta chains sequenced from one sample in a study of blood T cell repertoires in COVID-19. Assay: immunoSEQ multiplex PCR; the TCRdb copy retains only in-frame clones and omits some. The repertoire consists of about 120,000 clones, with 70% to 80% occurring once and the leading ten covering about 8.3%. The sequenced sample was peripheral blood. Every receptor here comes from a woman aged 60-70 years with acute or convalescent COVID-19.

This rearrangement joins TRBV2 to TRBJ2-2, with D hard to call. Germline-derived CDR1 and CDR2 are SNHLY and FYNNEI. CDR3 length: 13 amino acids. Trimming removed 9 bases from V and 5 bases from J, with 13 bases in between. This chain's CDR3 is CASNWARTGELFF. The CDR3 DNA sequence: TGTGCCAGTAACTGGGCCCGGACCGGGGAGCTGTTTTTT.

The rearrangement joins TRBV11-1 to TRBJ2-7; TRBD1 agrees at 7 bases. The CDR3 is 15 residues long. With 7 bases clipped from V and 9 bases from J, the junction kept 18 bases outside the gene matches. Looked up from germline, CDR1 is SGHAT and CDR2 is FQDESV (reference sequence). The CDR3 DNA reads TGTGCCAGCAAAAAGGCCGGGACAGCCCTTTACTGGCAGTACTTC. This codes for CASKKAGTALYWQYF.

A remark on this clone: One end of the junction is discordant with germline, which a read error may explain. V is TRBV3-1 (or the pseudogene TRBV3-2) and J is TRBJ1-1; tentative D call: TRBD1 (6 bases). The CDR3 runs 18 residues. Germline lookup yields CDR1 LGHDT and CDR2 YNNKEL (reference sequence). CDR3 nucleotides: TGTGCCAGCAGTCGAACCCTGGGAAGGGGGACGCAGAACGCTGAAGCTTTCTTT. Translating gives CASSRTLGRGTQNAEAFF.

The chain recombines TRBV7-9 with TRBJ2-1, with TRBD1 as a possible D gene (5 bases). Trimming took off 4 bases at V and 4 bases at J, with 17 bases between the two ends. The germline gives CDR1 SEHNR, CDR2 FQNEAQ (reference sequence). The CDR3 is 16 amino acids. The CDR3 DNA sequence: TGTGCCAGCAGCTCTCCCGGAAGGGGTAATTACAATGAGCAGTTCTTC. Amino acids: CASSSPGRGNYNEQFF.

V usage is TRBV10-2 and J usage is TRBJ2-1; D is possibly TRBD1 (5 bases). The germline V gene encodes CDR1 WSHSY and CDR2 SAAADI. This CDR3 contains 14 residues. Trimming took 2 bases from V and 3 from J, leaving 8 bases between them. CDR3 region: CASSERQGYNEQFF. Here the CDR3 DNA reads TGCGCCAGCAGTGAGAGGCAGGGCTACAATGAGCAGTTCTTC.